This is a list of T cell receptor beta chains from one sample in a study of blood T cell repertoires in COVID-19. TCRdb keeps only in-frame clones here, not all; method: immunoSEQ multiplex PCR. Of 25,000 to 35,000 clones detected, approximately 80% appear once; the ten largest clones hold approximately 40%. Specimen: peripheral blood. These receptor sequences come from a woman aged 80 or over with acute or convalescent COVID-19. CDR3s include the opening cysteine and the closing phenylalanine or tryptophan. A D gene is named only where the DNA matches it firmly. Only some rows state a clone size, as once, few, many or a class for expanded clones.

cdr3_nt	cdr3_aa	d_call	clone_size	j_call	v_call
TGTGCCAGCTCACCACCGAACAGGGTGAACTATGGCTACACCTTC	CASSPPNRVNYGYTF	NA	once	TRBJ1-2	TRBV18
TGTGCCACCAGTGATTTAGCCCCCGCGGGACAGCCGAACACCGGGGAGCTGTTTTTT	CATSDLAPAGQPNTGELFF	NA	once	TRBJ2-2	TRBV24-1
TGTGCCAGCAGTTTATCCGGCAGGGCCAACACTGAAGCTTTCTTT	CASSLSGRANTEAFF	NA	NA	TRBJ1-1	TRBV27
TGTGCCAGCAGTACTAGCGGGGGGGCCCCAGATACGCAGTATTTT	CASSTSGGAPDTQYF	TRBD2	NA	TRBJ2-3	TRBV2
TGTGCCACCAGCAGAGATAGAGGGCCCACTGAAGCTTTCTTT	CATSRDRGPTEAFF	NA	NA	TRBJ1-1	TRBV15
TGTGCCAGCAGCTCCGCCACTAGCGGGGCTGAGCAGTTCTTC	CASSSATSGAEQFF	TRBD2	NA	TRBJ2-1	TRBV7-6
TGTGCCAGCACTGGACGGGGGAAGACAGGGGAGCTGTTTTTT	CASTGRGKTGELFF	NA	NA	TRBJ2-2	TRBV6-5
TGTGCCAGCAGTGGACAGGCTTGGGGTGAAAAACTGTTTTTT	CASSGQAWGEKLFF	NA	NA	TRBJ1-4	TRBV2
TGTGCCAGCAGTTACTCGGCAGCGCGACCTCTATACGAGCAGTACTTC	CASSYSAARPLYEQYF	NA	NA	TRBJ2-7	TRBV6-2/TRBV6-3
TGTGCCAGCGGTACCACCAGGGGGCCCACAGATACGCAGTATTTT	CASGTTRGPTDTQYF	TRBD1	NA	TRBJ2-3	TRBV28
TGTGCCGGGGCTGACCCACCGAGCACAGATACGCAGTATTTT	CAGADPPSTDTQYF	NA	NA	TRBJ2-3	TRBV2
TGCAGCGTTGAAGAGGGTAGCGGGAACCCAGATACGCAGTATTTT	CSVEEGSGNPDTQYF	TRBD2	NA	TRBJ2-3	TRBV29-1
TGCGCCAGCAGCCAACGAGGAGAGGGTCCTAATTCACCCCTCCACTTT	CASSQRGEGPNSPLHF	NA	NA	TRBJ1-6	TRBV4-3
TGTGCCAGCAGCCGCTCCGGTCTAGCGGGGCTCCAAGAGACCCAGTACTTC	CASSRSGLAGLQETQYF	TRBD2	NA	TRBJ2-5	TRBV28
TGTGCCAGCAGCTTGGGGGAGGGACTAGCGGGCCTCAACGAGCAGTTCTTC	CASSLGEGLAGLNEQFF	TRBD2	NA	TRBJ2-1	TRBV5-4
TGTGCCAGCAGTCAACAGGCCGGGGGTTTACGGAATTCACCCCTCCACTTT	CASSQQAGGLRNSPLHF	NA	NA	TRBJ1-6	TRBV3-1/TRBV3-2
TGTGCCAGCAGTTACCCCGGGACAGGGAGATTCGGGGAGCAGTTCTTC	CASSYPGTGRFGEQFF	TRBD1	NA	TRBJ2-1	TRBV6-6
TGTGCCAGCAGCCAAACCGAGGAGCGGGAGTATAACTACGAGCAGTACTTC	CASSQTEEREYNYEQYF	TRBD2	NA	TRBJ2-7	TRBV3-1/TRBV3-2
TGTGCCAGCAGCTTAGCGCCCGGTAGGGAGGAGCAGTACTTC	CASSLAPGREEQYF	NA	NA	TRBJ2-7	TRBV7-2
TGTGCCAGCAAAACGACAGGTCCTTACAATGAGCAGTTCTTC	CASKTTGPYNEQFF	NA	few	TRBJ2-1	TRBV6-5
TGTGCCAGCAGCTTGGCCGGGTATGGAAACACCATATATTTT	CASSLAGYGNTIYF	NA	NA	TRBJ1-3	TRBV5-6
TGTGCCAGCAACAGGGGGCTTTTGGAGACCCAGTACTTC	CASNRGLLETQYF	TRBD1	NA	TRBJ2-5	TRBV6-5
TGTGCCAGTAGTATAGGCGGCGGGAGGGAAGCTCAGTACTTC	CASSIGGGREAQYF	TRBD2	NA	TRBJ2-4	TRBV19
TGCGCCAGCAGCCCGCCCCGGACTAGCGGGAGGGGCACCGGGGAGCTGTTTTTT	CASSPPRTSGRGTGELFF	TRBD2	NA	TRBJ2-2	TRBV5-1
TGTGCCAGCAGTGTAGGACTAGCGATCGATGAGCAGTTCTTC	CASSVGLAIDEQFF	TRBD2	NA	TRBJ2-1	TRBV6-4
TGTGCCAGTCGGACGACAGCTACCTCCTATAATTCACCCCTCCACTTT	CASRTTATSYNSPLHF	NA	NA	TRBJ1-6	TRBV27